These T cell receptor beta chains were read from a single sample in a study of PD-1 blockade in mismatch repair-deficient tumors. The data were produced by immunoSEQ multiplex PCR, yet TCRdb's version contains in-frame clones alone and is incomplete. The sample lists just under 65,000 clones, around 88% occurring once. This material consisted of peripheral blood, taken 52 weeks after starting pembrolizumab. The receptor source for this set is an adult with mismatch repair-deficient cancer. The conserved cysteine and the conserved F or W are not part of the CDR3 here.

cdr3_aa: ASSIEAGVDYGYT
v_call: TRBV13
j_call: TRBJ1-2

cdr3_aa: ASCTLPGQGYEQY
v_call: TRBV18
j_call: TRBJ2-7

cdr3_aa: ASSLGQGLIAGSYEQY
v_call: TRBV28
j_call: TRBJ2-7

cdr3_aa: ASSTFRVPNTGELF
v_call: TRBV28
j_call: TRBJ2-2

cdr3_aa: ALMDKSTDTQY
v_call: TRBV2
j_call: TRBJ2-3

cdr3_aa: ASSPDRSYEQY
v_call: TRBV16
j_call: TRBJ2-7

cdr3_aa: ASSQDSFTGRSYEQY
v_call: TRBV4-3
j_call: TRBJ2-7

cdr3_aa: ASSHGLAYNEQF
v_call: TRBV4-2
j_call: TRBJ2-1

cdr3_aa: ASSERVFHNEQF
v_call: TRBV2
j_call: TRBJ2-1

cdr3_aa: ASTIRGEQF
v_call: TRBV11-3
j_call: TRBJ2-1

cdr3_aa: ASSLGAGDYGYT
v_call: TRBV7-9
j_call: TRBJ1-2

cdr3_aa: ASSSGHYEETQY
v_call: TRBV7-9
j_call: TRBJ2-5

cdr3_aa: ASSYSTAYEQY
v_call: TRBV6-5
j_call: TRBJ2-7

cdr3_aa: SVEGGSTDTQY
v_call: TRBV29-1
j_call: TRBJ2-3

cdr3_aa: ASSYSSPAYEQY
v_call: TRBV6-5
j_call: TRBJ2-7

cdr3_aa: AWSVPPRLARTYEQY
v_call: TRBV30
j_call: TRBJ2-7

cdr3_aa: ASRAGSGSHEQY
v_call: TRBV19
j_call: TRBJ2-7

cdr3_aa: ASSLWGQSSSYEQY
v_call: TRBV28
j_call: TRBJ2-7

cdr3_aa: ASSYFQGYEQY
v_call: TRBV6-5
j_call: TRBJ2-7

cdr3_aa: ASSTLGLQAGGTQETQY
v_call: TRBV11-2
j_call: TRBJ2-5

cdr3_aa: ASSQRIVEGGTEAF
v_call: TRBV11-2
j_call: TRBJ1-1

cdr3_aa: ASQEQGNEKLF
v_call: TRBV28
j_call: TRBJ1-4

cdr3_aa: ASSLIQGSYNEQF
v_call: TRBV5-5
j_call: TRBJ2-1

cdr3_aa: ASSELLNSYNEQF
v_call: TRBV10-2
j_call: TRBJ2-1

cdr3_aa: ASSRGTGQLYEQY
v_call: TRBV18
j_call: TRBJ2-7

cdr3_aa: ASSYGDRVYGYT
v_call: TRBV6-5
j_call: TRBJ1-2

cdr3_aa: ASSSDLSTYEQY
v_call: TRBV10-1
j_call: TRBJ2-7

cdr3_aa: ASSVDWTGVYEQY
v_call: TRBV9
j_call: TRBJ2-7

cdr3_aa: ASSPRQAHEQY
v_call: TRBV18
j_call: TRBJ2-7

cdr3_aa: ATSRGGQDETQY
v_call: TRBV15
j_call: TRBJ2-5

cdr3_aa: ASSPSQGQNTGELF
v_call: TRBV7-9
j_call: TRBJ2-2

cdr3_aa: ASSQVAGSSHYEQY
v_call: TRBV4-1
j_call: TRBJ2-7

cdr3_aa: ASSLGLAGGGTEAF
v_call: TRBV28
j_call: TRBJ1-1

cdr3_aa: ASSQVDLIIWNTEAF
v_call: TRBV4-1
j_call: TRBJ1-1

cdr3_aa: AYNEHPSSYNEQF
v_call: TRBV7-9
j_call: TRBJ2-1

cdr3_aa: ASSLRALAGLDTQY
v_call: TRBV5-8
j_call: TRBJ2-3

cdr3_aa: SVEEGRLAGGYEQY
v_call: TRBV29-1
j_call: TRBJ2-7

cdr3_aa: ASSQGFGTYNEQF
v_call: TRBV4-3
j_call: TRBJ2-1

cdr3_aa: ASSDSVVQATDTQY
v_call: TRBV6-4
j_call: TRBJ2-3

cdr3_aa: ASSPPGGN
v_call: TRBV7-9
j_call: TRBJ2-5

cdr3_aa: ASSFLGYQETQY
v_call: TRBV5-4
j_call: TRBJ2-5

cdr3_aa: ASSLGTNNEQF
v_call: TRBV7-6
j_call: TRBJ2-1

cdr3_aa: ASSLSGYNYGYT
v_call: TRBV27
j_call: TRBJ1-2

cdr3_aa: ASSSRVGAYNEQF
v_call: TRBV7-9
j_call: TRBJ2-1

cdr3_aa: ASSPRQGRTDTQY
v_call: TRBV4-3
j_call: TRBJ2-3

cdr3_aa: ASSSGSGRRDEQY
v_call: TRBV5-4
j_call: TRBJ2-7

cdr3_aa: ASSLTQGLALTDTQY
v_call: TRBV7-8
j_call: TRBJ2-3

cdr3_aa: ASSLLPLAGVTGELF
v_call: TRBV7-3
j_call: TRBJ2-2

cdr3_aa: ASSFRTGVYGYT
v_call: TRBV7-2
j_call: TRBJ1-2

cdr3_aa: ASSHTGADTEAF
v_call: TRBV6-5
j_call: TRBJ1-1

cdr3_aa: ASGLVTSVPGELF
v_call: TRBV12-5
j_call: TRBJ2-2

cdr3_aa: ASSEGVAGLKETQY
v_call: TRBV10-2
j_call: TRBJ2-5

cdr3_aa: ASSRTRLDQNNEQF
v_call: TRBV4-1
j_call: TRBJ2-1

cdr3_aa: ASSQEATPSYEQY
v_call: TRBV14
j_call: TRBJ2-7

cdr3_aa: ASNTLAGGYNEQF
v_call: TRBV19
j_call: TRBJ2-1